This T cell receptor beta chain is from a study of lymphopenia after photon versus proton radiotherapy. The ends were cut back, 0 bases at V and 5 bases at J, with 11 bases in the middle. There are 14 residues in the CDR3. Germline CDR1 is SGHNT and CDR2 is YYREEE (reference sequence). Assay: immunoSEQ multiplex PCR; the TCRdb copy retains only in-frame clones and omits some. The table shows about 19,000 clones, with around nine tenths occurring only once. Study-wide results and limits: Oligoclonal CD8+ Temra expansion after nadir drove photon patients' diversity drop.

About this clone itself: Its target is unknown.

The chain uses TRBV5-4 and TRBJ1-1; no clear D. The sequencing used peripheral blood, collected from a patient treated with photon-based radiotherapy. This sequence was found in a man between 60 and 75 years old with pancreatic cancer. CDR3 nucleotides: TGTGCCAGCAGCTTGGACATGGCGGGTACTGAAGCTTTCTTT. It yields the protein CASSLDMAGTEAFF.